The rows below give T cell receptor beta chains drawn from one sample of a study of beta chain features in type 1 diabetes. The assay was immunoSEQ multiplex PCR, and TCRdb's table has in-frame clones only and misses some. The table includes some 660,000 clones, about an eighth detected once. Specimen: naive CD4+ T cells from blood. These receptors were obtained from a man aged 18 to 29 with type 1 diabetes. CDR3s include the opening cysteine and the closing phenylalanine or tryptophan. The order of the fields is V gene, CDR3 protein.

TRBV18 | CASSPLGTQYF
TRBV4-2 | CASSQENTEAFF
TRBV30 | CAWQIQGGTEAFF
TRBV7-7 | CASSPHPRAQETQYF
TRBV4-3 | CASSQEFPTGLAGGNTGELFF
TRBV9 | CASSVESGGVYNEQFF
TRBV18 | CASSPGEGTEAFF
TRBV4-3 | CASSPQWAMNTEAFF
TRBV4-1 | CASSQTGPLSYEQYF
TRBV5-4 | CASSLPVGPTEAFF
TRBV28 | CASSWGGNYGYTF
TRBV30 | CAWSGTGNNEQFF
TRBV7-9 | CASSWGLAGSYEQYF
TRBV6-1 | CASIEQGTGELFF
TRBV19 | CASSADRGGGQPQHF
TRBV29-1 | CSVGGTGELFF
TRBV6-5 | CASSLNYRGDTEAFF
TRBV2 | CASSGQGMDTQYF
TRBV28 | CATSDPYEQYF
TRBV4-2 | CASSPEWTGDNEQFF
TRBV7-3 | CASSLQGQGLEVAGELFF
TRBV11-2 | CASSLNPLGADTQYF